Sequencing of this T cell receptor (beta chain) was carried out in a study of radiation and T cells in renal cell carcinoma (dated by TCRdb to 2018 to 2020). Regarding the complete study: The samples were obtained from a clinical trial, where primary renal cell carcinomas were treated with 15 Gy stereotactic body radiation therapy and then removed by nephrectomy 4 weeks afterward. TCR beta sequencing covered 50 to 55 samples in total, comprising 25 or so tumors and about 27 peripheral blood samples. Across all 53 samples, several million unique CDR3 nucleotide sequences, encoding 2,658,974 unique CDR3 amino acid sequences, were identified.

TCR beta libraries were generated from genomic DNA with the immunoSEQ kit, following the manufacturer's recommendations. Library preparation used a first multiplex PCR with proprietary primers, then a second PCR adding unique barcodes, with bead cleanups after each round. A positive control reaction and a negative control reaction, both provided in the kit, were run with every batch of samples. The final libraries were assessed on an Agilent 4200 TapeStation D1000 ScreenTape, pooled by volume, and quantified by qPCR. Sequencing ran on an Illumina NextSeq500 with a MidOutput 150-cycle cartridge, using 156 Read1 and 15 Index1 cycles with kit custom primers. The pooled library was loaded at roughly 1 pM with a roughly 20% PhiX control spike-in. In the authors' own workflow: Vendor-processed data were analyzed in R, and a clonotype was defined as all T cells sharing the same CDR3 nucleotide sequence. In the clone abundance analyses, frequencies were normalized to the 10,000 most abundant clones in each sample. Public T cell clones, which averaged fewer than five per sample, were excluded before analysis. Tumor-enriched and baseline blood-enriched clonotypes were defined by at least a 32-fold difference in abundance between compartments. A beta-binomial differential abundance model was applied to find clonotypes that expanded or contracted between blood time points. The Baroni-Urbani and Buser coefficient was used to measure tumor-blood repertoire similarity, and groups were compared with two-tailed Wilcoxon tests in R. The immuneACCESS repertoire file appears here via TCRdb, limited to in-frame rearrangements. These files lack a portion of the clones; in checked studies, under half of the deficit traces to unresolved V genes, and the cause of the others is not known. Clone size and the V and J calls come from that table; the DNA yielded D and trimming. The sample contains 45,000 or so clones, 83% of them found a single time. The ten largest clones add up to around 29% of the sample.

Comment on this clone: It has no known antigen specificity. Base qualities are not recorded, but no much larger clone differs from it by a single base.

Study-wide conclusions, independent of this receptor: In blood, the top tumor clonotypes increased from baseline to 2 weeks after radiation and then shrank by 4 weeks, which suggests a temporary expansion of tumor-resident clones. Changes in the blood repertoire were not tracked past 4 weeks after treatment. No pretreatment tumor biopsies were available, so the baseline intratumoral presence of clonotypes could not be determined. The single-armed trial design could not address effects of radiation dose or scheduling on the TCR repertoire.

Explained via the paper, the time point label denotes: baseline pretreatment blood. The treatment or condition label for this specimen denotes: 15 Gy SBRT to primary tumor, nephrectomy 4 weeks later. To follow tumor-enriched clonotypes, peripheral blood was collected serially from radiation-treated patients at baseline and again at 2 weeks and 4 weeks after SBRT. Every patient had renal cell carcinoma of clear cell pathology. Genomic DNA for TCR sequencing was prepared using the QIAamp DNA Blood Mini Kit (Qiagen). The analyses included only samples that passed all quality control checks. Spanning cysteine to phenylalanine, the CDR3 consists of 15 amino acids. The sequence is cut down to CDR3 DNA, 45 bases in frame from base 1. Taken from the germline V gene, the CDR1 and CDR2 loops are SGHTA and FQGNSA. At the junction V is shortened by 2 bases and J by 4 bases, with 15 bases in between.

Sequenced material: blood, taken from a patient whose treatment included radiotherapy and nephrectomy. Recombination connected TRBV7-2 to TRBJ2-7; TRBD2 is perhaps the D gene, given 7 matching bases. The receptor comes from a woman in her seventies with renal cell carcinoma. Here the CDR3 is given as CASSLRGLAVYEQYF. The DNA sequence is given as TGTGCCAGCAGCTTACGGGGGCTAGCGGTGTACGAGCAGTACTTC.